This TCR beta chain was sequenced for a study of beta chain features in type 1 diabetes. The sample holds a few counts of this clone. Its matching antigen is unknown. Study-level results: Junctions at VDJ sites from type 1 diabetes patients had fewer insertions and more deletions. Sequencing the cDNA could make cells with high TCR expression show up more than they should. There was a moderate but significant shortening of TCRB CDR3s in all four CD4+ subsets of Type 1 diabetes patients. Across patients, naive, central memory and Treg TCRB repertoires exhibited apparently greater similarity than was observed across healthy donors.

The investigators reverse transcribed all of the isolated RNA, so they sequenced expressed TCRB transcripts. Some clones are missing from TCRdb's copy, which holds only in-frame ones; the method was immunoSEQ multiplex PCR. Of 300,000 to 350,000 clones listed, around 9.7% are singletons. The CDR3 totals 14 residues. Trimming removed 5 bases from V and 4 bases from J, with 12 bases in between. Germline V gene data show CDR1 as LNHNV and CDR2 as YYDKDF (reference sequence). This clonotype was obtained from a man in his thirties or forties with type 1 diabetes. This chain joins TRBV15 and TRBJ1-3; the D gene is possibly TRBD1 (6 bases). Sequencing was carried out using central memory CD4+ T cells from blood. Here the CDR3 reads CATSDGTPGNTIYF. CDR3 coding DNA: TGTGCCACCAGCGACGGGACACCCGGAAACACCATATATTTT.